These 22 T cell receptor beta chains share one sample of origin, sequenced in a study of T cells in localized non-small cell lung cancer. Measured with immunoSEQ multiplex PCR; TCRdb has only the in-frame clones, and not every one. Counted here are 12,000 or so clones, more than 70% occurring once; the ten biggest clones make up around a fifth. This specimen was peripheral blood, taken before any cancer treatment. The receptors shown here come from a male donor aged 60 or over with stage I lung adenocarcinoma.

V gene TRBV5-4 combines with J gene TRBJ2-5; no clear D. V lost 1 base and J lost 4, with 2 bases in between. From germline, CDR1 is SGHNT and CDR2 YYREEE (reference sequence). There are 11 residues in the CDR3. The CDR3 nucleotides are TGTGCCAGCAGCTTGTTAGAGACCCAGTACTTC. Translation: CASSLLETQYF.

The chain combines TRBV9 with TRBJ2-2; 7 bases fit TRBD2. J was trimmed by 1 base and V by 6 bases; bases with no gene match: 9. Germline CDR1 is SGDLS and CDR2 is YYNGEE. This CDR3 comprises 16 residues. Here the CDR3 reads CASTWGSGKNTGELFF. DNA of the CDR3: TGTGCCAGCACCTGGGGGAGCGGGAAGAACACCGGGGAGCTGTTTTTT.

The rearrangement joins TRBV7-8 to TRBJ2-1; D unresolved. V was trimmed by 0 bases and J by 0 bases, leaving 6 bases between them. The germline V gene has CDR1 SGHVS and CDR2 FQNEAQ. The length of the CDR3 is 15 residues. The CDR3 here is CASSLAEASYNEQFF. CDR3 sequence (DNA): TGTGCCAGCAGCTTAGCGGAAGCCTCCTACAATGAGCAGTTCTTC.

In this sample, this clone turned up once. A read error may account for a junction end that differs from germline. The chain joins TRBV2 to TRBJ2-4; unclear D gene. CDR1 and CDR2 (germline): SNHLY, FYNNEI. This CDR3 spans 12 amino acids. CDR3 nucleotides: TGTGCCAGCAGTCAAGCCAAAAACATTCAGTACTTC. Its translation is CASSQAKNIQYF.

The chain joins TRBV7-3 to TRBJ2-1; 12 bases agree with TRBD1. V dropped 6 bases and J dropped 12; count of bases not matched to a gene: 12. This CDR3 contains 15 residues. From germline, CDR1 is SGHTA and CDR2 FQGTGA. In DNA form, the CDR3 reads TGTGCCAGCAGTCACGGGACAGGGGGCCCTTGGGGGCAGTTCTTC. Protein product: CASSHGTGGPWGQFF. Based on the CDR3 plus reference TRBV7-3 and TRBJ2-1, the full variable domain is GAGVSQTPSNKVTEKGKYVELRCDPISGHTALYWYRQSLGQGPEFLIYFQGTGAADDSGLPNDRFFAVRPEGSVSTLKIQRTERGDSAVYLCASSHGTGGPWGQFFGPGTRLTVL.

The J gene is TRBJ2-2, the V gene TRBV6-1, with D hard to call. The CDR3 runs 13 residues. The V gene lost 7 bases and the J gene lost 4 bases, with 10 bases spanning the gap. Germline CDR1 and CDR2: MNHNS and SASEGT. The CDR3: CASTIMTTGELFF. CDR3 nucleotides: TGTGCCAGCACAATCATGACCACCGGGGAGCTGTTTTTT.

This clone was picked up one time. The V gene is TRBV28, the J gene TRBJ1-2; D remains unclear. Trimming cost V 2 bases and J 8 bases, with 9 bases left between them. Germline V lookup: CDR1 MDHEN, CDR2 SYDVKM. The CDR3 is 12 residues long. The CDR3 sequence is CASSLGIRGYTF. CDR3 sequence (DNA): TGTGCCAGCAGTTTAGGAATCCGGGGCTACACCTTC.

Only one count was recorded for this clone. The chain joins TRBV23-1 to TRBJ2-7, with a weak D call TRBD1 (5 bases). TRBV23-1 is assigned to the ORF class and has an uncertain function. With 6 bases removed from V and 0 bases from J, the gap between germline ends came to 21 bases. There are 17 residues in the CDR3. CDR3 sequence: CASSRPTRQCYSYEQYF. The DNA of the CDR3 is TGCGCCAGCAGCCGACCGACCAGACAGTGTTACTCCTACGAGCAGTACTTC.

The chain joins TRBV5-1 to TRBJ2-3; TRBD2 agrees at 14 bases. Looked up from germline, CDR1 is SGHRS and CDR2 is YFSETQ. This CDR3 comprises 17 residues. V lost 2 bases and J lost 4; bases outside the gene matches: 6. CDR3 region: CASSFRGLAGASDTQYF. DNA of the CDR3: TGCGCCAGCAGCTTCAGGGGACTAGCGGGAGCTTCAGATACGCAGTATTTT.

The genes are TRBV28 and TRBJ1-5; a possible D gene is TRBD1 (6 bases). Trimming took off 6 bases at V and 2 bases at J, with 14 bases between the two ends. Germline V lookup: CDR1 MDHEN, CDR2 SYDVKM. This CDR3 is built from 15 residues. As DNA, the CDR3 is TGTGCCAGCAGCGGCGGGGGCGGAGGCAATCAGCCCCAGCATTTT. Protein sequence: CASSGGGGGNQPQHF.

The V gene is TRBV28, the J gene TRBJ1-2, with D possibly matching TRBD1 (6 bases). Trimming pared 4 bases from V and 3 bases from J, leaving 21 bases between. The CDR3 length is 17 residues. Per the germline V gene, CDR1 is MDHEN and CDR2 is SYDVKM. The CDR3 reads CASSWYGGTILYYGYTF. The DNA for the CDR3 is TGTGCCAGCAGTTGGTACGGGGGGACAATTCTATACTATGGCTACACCTTC.

The chain employs TRBV9 and TRBJ2-1, with 10 bases lining up with TRBD2. Trimming removed 0 bases from V and 10 bases from J; junction bases left unmatched: 1. Germline V CDR1 and CDR2: SGDLS, YYNGEE. This CDR3 is 13 amino acids long. The CDR3 loop is CASSVVLAGEQFF. CDR3 coding DNA: TGTGCCAGCAGCGTAGTACTAGCGGGAGAGCAGTTCTTC.

The rearrangement uses TRBV2 and TRBJ2-7; the D call may be TRBD1 or TRBD2 (5 bases each). The V gene lost 6 bases and the J gene lost 3 bases, with 21 bases spanning the gap. Germline V CDR1 and CDR2: SNHLY, FYNNEI. The length of the CDR3 is 16 residues. CDR3 in DNA: TGTGCCAGCAGCGCGAACTTGCGGGCAGGGAACTACGAGCAGTACTTC. This sequence encodes CASSANLRAGNYEQYF.

CDR3 coding DNA: TGTGCCAGCTCACCAAACCTAGCGGGTGAGCAGTACTTC. This translates into CASSPNLAGEQYF. The J gene is TRBJ2-7, the V gene TRBV18, with 8 bases that match TRBD2. Germline loops: CDR1 KGHSH, CDR2 LQKENI. J gave up 7 bases and V 2 bases, and 4 bases lay outside the gene matches. CDR3 length: 13 amino acids.

The chain carries TRBV11-2 and TRBJ2-1; 10 bases align to TRBD2. Germline-derived CDR1 and CDR2 are SGHAT and FQNNGV. The V and J ends lost 2 bases and 10 bases, in that order; junction bases with no gene match: 17. The CDR3 is made up of 18 amino acids. The CDR3: CASSLKFGPSGRLREQFF. CDR3 in DNA: TGTGCCAGCAGCTTAAAGTTCGGGCCTAGCGGGAGATTACGGGAGCAGTTCTTC.

The chain couples TRBV28 to TRBJ2-2, with 8 nucleotides matching TRBD2. V shed 4 bases, J shed 9 bases, and the junction held 13 bases outside the gene matches. The CDR3 is 16 amino acids. Germline V gene data show CDR1 as MDHEN and CDR2 as SYDVKM. CDR3 region: CASSWARGTSIRELFF. The DNA for the CDR3 is TGTGCCAGCAGTTGGGCCCGAGGGACTAGTATCCGGGAGCTGTTTTTT.

This chain links TRBV7-2 with TRBJ1-1, with D hard to call. Trimming took 2 bases from V and 4 from J, leaving 11 bases between them. The CDR3 totals 14 residues. The V gene's germline CDR1 is SGHTA and CDR2 FQGNSA. As DNA, the CDR3 is TGTGCCAGCAGCTTACGGTCCATGGGCACTGAAGCTTTCTTT. It yields the protein CASSLRSMGTEAFF.

The chain carries TRBV28 and TRBJ2-1; 9 bases align to TRBD1. CDR1 and CDR2 (germline): MDHEN, SYDVKM. Trimming took 7 bases from V and 9 from J; bases not matched to a gene: 13. The CDR3 runs to 15 residues. CDR3 nucleotide sequence: TGTGCCAGCACCCTCCGGGGACAGGGAACGGGTGAGCAGTTCTTC. This gives the protein CASTLRGQGTGEQFF. Combining the CDR3 with reference TRBV28 and TRBJ2-1 gives the whole variable domain DVKVTQSSRYLVKRTGEKVFLECVQDMDHENMFWYRQDPGLGLRLIYFSYDVKMKEKGDIPEGYSVSREKKERFSLILESASTNQTSMYLCASTLRGQGTGEQFFGPGTRLTVL.

The chain joins TRBV28 to TRBJ2-3; D is ambiguous. This CDR3 comprises 14 residues. Germline V gives CDR1 MDHEN, CDR2 SYDVKM. Trimming shortened V by 6 bases and J by 6 bases, and 16 bases separated the two germline ends. Here the CDR3 DNA reads TGTGCCAGCAGCCCAGCCCAGCGATCGGATACGCAGTATTTT. Translated: CASSPAQRSDTQYF.

The chain employs TRBV20-1 and TRBJ1-1; D not resolved. Deletions cut 5 bases from V and 4 bases from J, with 8 bases between. Germline CDR1 DFQATT, CDR2 SNEGSKA (reference sequence). The CDR3 covers 11 residues. This CDR3 is CSAPIPTEAFF. The CDR3 region has the DNA TGCAGTGCTCCAATCCCCACTGAAGCTTTCTTT.

The V gene is TRBV11-2, the J gene TRBJ1-2; 7 bases map to TRBD1. Per germline, CDR1 SGHAT and CDR2 FQNNGV. Germline trimming cut 3 bases from V and 5 bases from J; bases unmatched to any gene: 3. This CDR3 is built from 13 residues. The CDR3 DNA reads TGTGCCAGCAGCTTGGCAGGGGGTTATGGCTACACCTTC. It codes for CASSLAGGYGYTF.

V and J are TRBV12-5 and TRBJ2-3, with 8 positions matching TRBD2. Germline CDR1 and CDR2: LGHNT and FRNRAP. The CDR3 totals 17 residues. The V and J ends lost 0 bases and 3 bases, in that order; junction bases with no gene match: 8. CDR3 coding DNA: TGTGCTAGTGGTTTGGTAAGCGGGAGTTGGTTGACAGATACGCAGTATTTT. Amino acids: CASGLVSGSWLTDTQYF.